The next 10 T cell receptor beta chains were all read from a single sample in a study of cytomegalovirus exposure and HLA in healthy donors. In the PCR, 60 Vbeta and 13 Jbeta primers were used. The table came from immunoSEQ multiplex PCR; TCRdb's copy has only in-frame clones and leaves some out. The table records more than 150,000 clones, about 80% of them present only once. The sequenced sample consisted of PBMCs. These receptors were taken from a young woman in good health and CMV-seropositive.

The sample holds a few counts of this clone. The V and J genes are TRBV5-4 and TRBJ1-3; 9 nucleotides align to TRBD1. The germline V gene encodes CDR1 SGHNT and CDR2 YYREEE (reference sequence). J gave up 1 base and V 4 bases, and 12 bases lay outside the gene matches. CDR3 length: 18 residues. CDR3 sequence: CASSEDMGQGVSGNTIYF. CDR3 nucleotides: TGTGCCAGCAGCGAAGACATGGGACAGGGAGTGTCTGGAAACACCATATATTTT.

CDR3 in DNA: TGTGCCAGTAGTAATGGCATTTCTAGCACAGATACGCAGTATTTT. Amino acids: CASSNGISSTDTQYF. This rearrangement joins TRBV19 to TRBJ2-3; D is uncertain. Trimming pared 4 bases from V and 0 bases from J, leaving 11 bases between. The germline CDR1 and CDR2 sequences are LNHDA and SQIVND (reference sequence). This CDR3 is built from 15 residues. The variable domain in full, with the rest retrieved from reference TRBV19 and TRBJ2-3, is DGGITQSPKYLFRKEGQNVTLSCEQNLNHDAMYWYRQDPGQGLRLIYYSQIVNDFQKGDIAEGYSVSREKKESFPLTVTSAQKNPTAFYLCASSNGISSTDTQYFGPGTRLTVL.

This rearrangement joins TRBV4-2 to TRBJ2-3; 13 bases align to TRBD2. The V gene's germline CDR1 is LGHNA and CDR2 YNFKEQ. This CDR3 is built from 15 residues. V lost 4 bases, J lost 4 bases, and 2 bases stayed unmatched. CDR3 coding DNA: TGTGCCAGCAGCCGCGGGACTAGCGGGGCAGATACGCAGTATTTT. Protein sequence: CASSRGTSGADTQYF.

This clone has more than one count but fewer than ten. The chain is built from TRBV2 and TRBJ2-7; 7 nucleotides agree with TRBD2. Per germline, CDR1 SNHLY and CDR2 FYNNEI. The CDR3 sequence is 12 residues long. After removal of 6 bases from V and 2 bases from J, the junction contained 1 base not matched to a gene. The CDR3 sequence is CASRLAAYEQYF. The DNA for the CDR3 is TGTGCCAGCAGGCTAGCGGCCTACGAGCAGTACTTC.

J is TRBJ2-1 and V is TRBV6-1, with 14 bases fitting TRBD2. The CDR3 runs 15 residues. The V gene end was trimmed by 8 bases and the J gene end by 5 bases; junction bases not matched to a gene: 5. CDR1 and CDR2 (germline): MNHNS, SASEGT. CDR3 nucleotide sequence: TGTGCCAGCCTTACGACTAGCGGGGGGGACAATGAGCAGTTCTTC. It codes for CASLTTSGGDNEQFF.

This clone was counted between two and nine times. In the same sample, other DNA sequences code for this CDR3. The rearrangement links TRBV7-9 to TRBJ1-1; possibly TRBD1 for D (6 bases). V lost 1 base and J 1 base, leaving 7 bases between the germline ends. The CDR3 sequence is 14 residues long. Germline-derived CDR1 and CDR2 are SEHNR and FQNEAQ (reference sequence). Here the CDR3 reads CASSLGTANTEAFF. The CDR3 coding sequence is TGTGCCAGCAGCTTAGGGACAGCGAACACTGAAGCTTTCTTT.

This chain connects TRBV25-1 to TRBJ1-3; D perhaps matches TRBD1 (5 bases). The CDR3 has 14 amino acids. CDR1 is MGHDK and CDR2 is SYGVNS in the germline V gene. V was pared by 0 bases and J by 4 bases, with 7 bases between. CDR3 loop: CASSEYKGGNTIYF. CDR3 DNA: TGTGCCAGCAGTGAATACAAGGGGGGAAACACCATATATTTT. Variable domain in full (rest from reference TRBV25-1 and TRBJ1-3): EADIYQTPRYLVIGTGKKITLECSQTMGHDKMYWYQQDPGMELHLIHYSYGVNSTEKGDLSSESTVSRIRTEHFPLTLESARPSHTSQYLCASSEYKGGNTIYFGEGSWLTVV.

V is TRBV5-1 and J is TRBJ2-5; D is unclear. Near its end, the DNA agrees better with TRBJ2-7, so the J call may be wrong. CDR1 and CDR2 from the germline V gene are SGHRS and YFSETQ. The CDR3 sequence is 11 residues long. The CDR3 here is CASSLGAEQYF. For the CDR3, the DNA is TGCGCCAGCAGCTTGGGAGCCGAGCAGTACTTC.

V is TRBV9 and J is TRBJ2-2; 7 nucleotides align to TRBD1. With 5 bases clipped from V and 4 bases from J, the junction kept 2 bases outside the gene matches. CDR3 length: 13 amino acids. CDR1 and CDR2 from the germline V gene are SGDLS and YYNGEE. CDR3 sequence: CASRQGRTGELFF. The CDR3 nucleotides are TGTGCCAGCAGACAGGGGCGCACCGGGGAGCTGTTTTTT.

This rearrangement joins TRBV6-5 to TRBJ1-6; possible D gene TRBD1, 5 bases. Germline CDR1 reads MNHEY; CDR2 reads SVGAGI. This CDR3 comprises 12 residues. The germline V and J ends were trimmed by 7 bases and 10 bases, with 11 bases remaining between them. Written as DNA, the CDR3 is TGTGCCAGCAACCAGGGTAACTCACCCCTCCACTTT. Protein sequence: CASNQGNSPLHF.